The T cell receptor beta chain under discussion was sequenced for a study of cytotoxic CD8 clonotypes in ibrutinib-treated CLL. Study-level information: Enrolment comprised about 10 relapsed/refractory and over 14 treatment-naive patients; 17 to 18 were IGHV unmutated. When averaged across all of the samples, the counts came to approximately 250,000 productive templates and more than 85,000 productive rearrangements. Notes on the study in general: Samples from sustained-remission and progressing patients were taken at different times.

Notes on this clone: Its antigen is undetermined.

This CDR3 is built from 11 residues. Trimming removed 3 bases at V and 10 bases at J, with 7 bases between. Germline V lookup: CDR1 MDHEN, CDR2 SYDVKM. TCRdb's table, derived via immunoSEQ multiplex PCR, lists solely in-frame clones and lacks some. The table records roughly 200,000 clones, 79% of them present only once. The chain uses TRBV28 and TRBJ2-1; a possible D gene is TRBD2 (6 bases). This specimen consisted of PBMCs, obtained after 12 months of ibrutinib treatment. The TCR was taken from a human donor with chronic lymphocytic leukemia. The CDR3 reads CASSLLAEQFF. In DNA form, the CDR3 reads TGTGCCAGCAGTTTGCTAGCGGAGCAGTTCTTC.